This T cell receptor beta chain derives from a study of OX40 agonist ivuxolimab in advanced cancers. For the study at large: Ivuxolimab, which is an agonistic anti-OX40 (CD134) antibody, was administered to the patients. Cohort: 75% to 90% men, mean age approximately 66, aged about 20 to 90. Overall study findings and caveats: CD8+ T cells showed, on average, more clonal expansion than CD4+ cells. CD4+ and CD8+ blood T cells expanded clonally by week 6 at 0.1 to 3.0 mg/kg.

Sequencing was performed with immunoSEQ multiplex PCR; in TCRdb, only in-frame clones are kept and a portion is missing. The table includes about 92,000 clones, roughly nine tenths detected once. Trimming cost V 0 bases and J 1 base, with 10 bases left between them. Germline V gives CDR1 SGDLS, CDR2 YYNGEE. There are 16 residues in the CDR3. In regard to this clone: Its antigen is not known.

The J gene is TRBJ2-2, the V gene TRBV9; possibly TRBD1 or TRBD2 for D (6 bases each). This specimen was CD4+ or CD8+ T cells sorted from blood, taken in a trial of the OX40 agonist ivuxolimab. The sequence came from an adult with an advanced solid tumor such as melanoma, head and neck, liver or kidney cancer. The CDR3 sequence is CASSVGGGGNTGELFF. CDR3 sequence (DNA): TGTGCCAGCAGCGTAGGCGGAGGGGGGAACACCGGGGAGCTGTTTTTT.